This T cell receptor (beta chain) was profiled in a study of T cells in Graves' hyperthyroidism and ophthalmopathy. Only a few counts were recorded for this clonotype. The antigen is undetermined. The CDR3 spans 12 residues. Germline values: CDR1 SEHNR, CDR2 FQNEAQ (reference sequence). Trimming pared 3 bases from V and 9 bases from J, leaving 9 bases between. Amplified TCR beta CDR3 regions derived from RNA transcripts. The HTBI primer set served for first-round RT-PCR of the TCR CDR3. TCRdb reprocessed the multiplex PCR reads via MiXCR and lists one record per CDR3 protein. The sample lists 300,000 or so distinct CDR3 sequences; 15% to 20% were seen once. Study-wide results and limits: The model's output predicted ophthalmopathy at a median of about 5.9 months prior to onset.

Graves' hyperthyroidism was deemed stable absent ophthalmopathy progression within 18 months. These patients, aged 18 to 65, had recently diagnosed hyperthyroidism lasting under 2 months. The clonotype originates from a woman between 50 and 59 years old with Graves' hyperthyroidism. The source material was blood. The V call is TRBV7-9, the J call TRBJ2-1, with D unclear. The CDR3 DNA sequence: TGTGCCAGCAGCTTCGGGTGGGGTGAGCAGTTCTTC. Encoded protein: CASSFGWGEQFF.